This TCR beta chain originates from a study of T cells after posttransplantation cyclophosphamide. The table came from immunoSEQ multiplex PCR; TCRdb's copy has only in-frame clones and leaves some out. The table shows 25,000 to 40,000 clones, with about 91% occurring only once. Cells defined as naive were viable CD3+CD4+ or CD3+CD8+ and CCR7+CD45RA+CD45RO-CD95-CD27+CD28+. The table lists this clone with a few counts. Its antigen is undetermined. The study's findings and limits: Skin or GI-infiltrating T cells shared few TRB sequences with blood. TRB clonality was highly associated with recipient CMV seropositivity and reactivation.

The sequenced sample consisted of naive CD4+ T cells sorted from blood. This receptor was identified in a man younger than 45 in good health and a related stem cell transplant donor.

The CDR3 coding sequence is TGTGCCATCAGTGATCCGTCGAACTTTAACTATGGCTACACCTTC. It specifies CAISDPSNFNYGYTF. The genes are TRBV10-3 and TRBJ1-2; D not resolved. The ends were cut back, 3 bases at V and 1 base at J, with 12 bases in the middle. The germline V gene has CDR1 ENHRY and CDR2 SYGVKD. The CDR3 covers 15 residues.